This T cell receptor (beta chain) was identified in a study of tumor-infiltrating lymphocytes in oesophageal squamous cell carcinoma. Note on this clonotype: Compared with germline, one end of the junction differs, possibly owing to a read error.

The CDR3 covers 12 residues. Germline loops: CDR1 SEHNR, CDR2 FQNEAQ (reference sequence). TCRdb processed the PCR reads anew with MiXCR; each CDR3 protein has one entry. Of over 14,000 distinct CDR3 sequences listed, roughly 44% are singletons. This rearrangement joins TRBV7-9 to TRBJ1-6; D ambiguous. This sequence originates from a male donor with esophageal squamous cell carcinoma. Sequencing input: blood. The CDR3 reads CASSLEDYKQYF. CDR3 bases: TGTGCCAGCAGCCTCGAAGACTACAAGCAGTACTTT.